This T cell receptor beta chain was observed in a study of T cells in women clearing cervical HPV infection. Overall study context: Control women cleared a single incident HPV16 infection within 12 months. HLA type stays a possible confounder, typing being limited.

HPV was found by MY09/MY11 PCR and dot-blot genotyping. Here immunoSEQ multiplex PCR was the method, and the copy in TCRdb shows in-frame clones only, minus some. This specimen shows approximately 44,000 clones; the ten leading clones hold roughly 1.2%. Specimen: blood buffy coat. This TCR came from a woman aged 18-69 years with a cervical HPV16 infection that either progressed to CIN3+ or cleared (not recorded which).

This chain's CDR3 is CASSATVNSNQPQYF. Partial CDR3 DNA: TGTGCCAGCAGCGCGACCGTAAATAGCAATCAGCCT. The rearrangement joins TRBV11-2 to TRBJ2-4; D gene ambiguous. The CDR3 is cut off 3 residues early in the read; its end comes from the germline J gene. Germline CDR1 reads SGHAT; CDR2 reads FQNNGV. The CDR3 contains 15 residues.